The rows below give T cell receptor beta chains drawn from one sample of a study of cytomegalovirus exposure and HLA in healthy donors. Repertoires were generated with immunoSEQ multiplex PCR, while TCRdb's copy carries only in-frame clones and drops some. The table shows around 200,000 clones, with about 80% occurring only once. The sequencing input was PBMCs. These receptors were taken from a woman aged 45-65 years in good health and CMV-seronegative. The CDR3 runs from the conserved cysteine through the conserved F or W. The D gene is left open where the match is weak. Size values are once, few and many counts, or a class for expanded clones, and some rows have none.

j_call clone_size v_call cdr3_length d_call cdr3_nt cdr3_aa
TRBJ2-7 NA TRBV2 14 TRBD1 TGTGCCAGCAGCGCCGACAGGGGGCTGTACGAGCAGTACTTC CASSADRGLYEQYF
TRBJ1-2 NA TRBV9 13 NA TGTGCCAGCAGCATAGACTCGGGCTATGGCTACACCTTC CASSIDSGYGYTF
TRBJ1-2 NA TRBV27 14 NA TGTGCCAGCAGTTTTTCAGGGGCGCACAATGGCTACACCTTC CASSFSGAHNGYTF
TRBJ1-1 few TRBV6-6 14 NA TGTGCCAGCAGTTACTCGGGAGTGGACACTGAAGCTTTCTTT CASSYSGVDTEAFF
TRBJ1-5 NA TRBV19 14 NA TGTGCCAGCATGCTCCGGGGTGGCAATCAGCCCCAGCATTTT CASMLRGGNQPQHF
TRBJ1-5 NA TRBV2 16 NA TGTGCCAGCAGGGCGGATTGGAAGGTAATTAGTCAGCCCCAGCATTTT CASRADWKVISQPQHF
TRBJ1-5 NA TRBV6-4 14 NA TGTGCCAGCAGTGCCACAGGGTACTCACAGCCCCAGCATTTT CASSATGYSQPQHF
TRBJ1-6 NA TRBV27 15 NA TGTGCCAGCAGTCCAGAAGGAAGGAGCCATTCACCCCTCCACTTT CASSPEGRSHSPLHF
TRBJ2-7 once TRBV28 14 TRBD1 TGTGCCAGCAGCCGCTCGGGACAGGGCGTCGAGCAGTACTTC CASSRSGQGVEQYF
TRBJ2-5 NA TRBV6-1 14 NA TGTGCCAGCAGAAAGGGAGAAGGGAGCGAGACCCAGTACTTC CASRKGEGSETQYF
TRBJ1-1 few TRBV6-5 14 NA TGTGCCAGCAGTCGGCAGGGAGGGGGCACTGAAGCTTTCTTT CASSRQGGGTEAFF
TRBJ1-2 once TRBV12-5 15 NA TGTGCTAGTGGTTCGGGGGAGCGATCTAACTATGGCTACACCTTC CASGSGERSNYGYTF
TRBJ1-1 NA TRBV28 14 TRBD1 TGTGCCAGCAGTTCCAGGACAGGCCTGATAGAAGCTTTCTTT CASSSRTGLIEAFF
TRBJ1-1 NA TRBV11-2 13 NA TGTGCCAGCAGCTTAGGCCAGTCCACTGAAGCTTTCTTT CASSLGQSTEAFF
TRBJ1-2 NA TRBV28 16 NA TGTGCCAGCAGTGCACTCTTTATGGGGGGGGACTATGGCTACACCTTC CASSALFMGGDYGYTF
TRBJ1-6 NA TRBV27 14 NA TGTGCCAGTACCCGATCAAACAGCAATTCACCCCTCCACTTT CASTRSNSNSPLHF
TRBJ2-7 NA TRBV6-1 15 TRBD1 TGTGCCAGCAGACCCCCGGGACAGGGCCCCATCGAGCAGTACTTC CASRPPGQGPIEQYF
TRBJ1-6 once TRBV6-1 15 TRBD1 TGTGCCAGCACCCTCTTCTCACAGGGGGATTCACCCCTCCACTTT CASTLFSQGDSPLHF
TRBJ2-1 NA TRBV5-1 18 TRBD2 TGCGCCAGCATTAGGGTAGCGGGGGGCCTTAGCTCCTACAATGAGCAGTTCTTC CASIRVAGGLSSYNEQFF
TRBJ2-7 NA TRBV6-6 13 TRBD1 TGTGCCAGCAGTTCACAGGGGAGTTACGAGCAGTACTTC CASSSQGSYEQYF
TRBJ2-2 NA TRBV4-2 15 NA TGTGCCAGCAGCCAAGAGACTCTAAACACCGGGGAGCTGTTTTTT CASSQETLNTGELFF
TRBJ1-5 NA TRBV30 13 NA TGTGCCTGGAACTCAGGGAGGAATCAGCCCCAGCATTTT CAWNSGRNQPQHF
TRBJ2-1 NA TRBV15 15 TRBD1 TGTGCCACCAGCAGCAGACAGGGGATCAACAATGAGCAGTTCTTC CATSSRQGINNEQFF
TRBJ2-1 NA TRBV9 17 NA TGTGCCAGCAGCGGATCCCCGACTAGGGAGCGAGACAATGAGCAGTTCTTC CASSGSPTRERDNEQFF
TRBJ2-2 NA TRBV29-1 13 NA TGCAGCGTTATGACAGGAGGCACCGGGGAGCTGTTTTTT CSVMTGGTGELFF
TRBJ2-5 NA TRBV7-9 16 TRBD1 TGTGCCAGCAGCTTATCCACAGGGGAGAAGCCAGAGACCCAGTACTTC CASSLSTGEKPETQYF
TRBJ1-6 NA TRBV2 16 NA TGTGCCAGCAGCCGGGACTTACCAGGGAGAAATTCACCCCTCCACTTT CASSRDLPGRNSPLHF
TRBJ1-1 NA TRBV6-6 12 NA TGTGCCAGCAGTCTAAACAGGATTGAAGCTTTCTTT CASSLNRIEAFF
TRBJ2-1 NA TRBV5-5 15 TRBD2 TGTGCCAGCAGCACGTTCGGGGGGTTTGGGAATGAGCAGTTCTTC CASSTFGGFGNEQFF
TRBJ2-7 NA TRBV4-1 15 TRBD2 TGCGCCAGCAGCCGTCCTGAGGGAGGGCGCAACGAGCAGTACTTC CASSRPEGGRNEQYF
TRBJ2-2 NA TRBV9 15 NA TGTGCCAGCAGCGTACCAGGCTTGGGGGGCGGGGAGCTGTTTTTT CASSVPGLGGGELFF
TRBJ2-7 few TRBV7-9 13 NA TGTTCCAGCAGCGCCGGACAGAACTACGAGCAGTACTTC CSSSAGQNYEQYF
TRBJ2-2 NA TRBV19 14 TRBD2 TGTGCCAGTGGGGAAGCGGGGTCGCGGGGGGAGCTGTTTTTT CASGEAGSRGELFF
TRBJ2-5 few TRBV7-2 15 TRBD2 TGTGCCAGCAGCTTAGCGAGCGGGGGGCGGGGGACCCAGTACTTC CASSLASGGRGTQYF
TRBJ2-3 NA TRBV21-1 16 NA TGTGCCAGCAGCAAAGCAGGACAGGGGGGAACAGATACGCAGTATTTT CASSKAGQGGTDTQYF
TRBJ2-5 NA TRBV5-1 14 NA TGCGCCAGCAGCCAGCAAGGTGGGAGGGAGACCCAGTACTTC CASSQQGGRETQYF
TRBJ2-2 few TRBV6-5 15 TRBD1 TGTGCCAGCAGCCGGGGACAGGGGAACACCGGGGAGCTGTTTTTT CASSRGQGNTGELFF
TRBJ1-1 NA TRBV28 14 NA TGTGCCAGCATATCCCATAGACAGGACACTGAAGCTTTCTTT CASISHRQDTEAFF
TRBJ1-5 NA TRBV6-1 13 NA TGTGCCAGCAGTGAAGGAGGCCCCCAGCCCCAGCATTTT CASSEGGPQPQHF
TRBJ1-2 NA TRBV14 15 TRBD1 TGTGCCAGCAGCCCACAGGGGGGGATCGGCTATGGCTACACCTTC CASSPQGGIGYGYTF
TRBJ2-7 NA TRBV7-9 12 NA TGTTCCAGCAGCTTAGACTTCTACGAGCAGTACTTC CSSSLDFYEQYF
TRBJ1-1 NA TRBV4-1 17 NA TGCGCCAGCAGCCAAGGGTTTAAGGGGCCTCCGGGCACTGAAGCTTTCTTT CASSQGFKGPPGTEAFF
TRBJ2-5 NA TRBV6-6 15 TRBD2 TGTGCCAGCAGCAACGAGGGAGGGATCCAAGAGACCCAGTACTTC CASSNEGGIQETQYF
TRBJ1-4 NA TRBV2 14 TRBD1 TGTGCCAGCAGTCGAGGACAGGGTTGGGGAAAACTGTTTTTT CASSRGQGWGKLFF
TRBJ2-2 NA TRBV5-1 13 NA TGCGCCAGCAGCTTTAAGAACACCGGGGAGCTGTTTTTT CASSFKNTGELFF
TRBJ1-5 NA TRBV4-3 15 NA TGCGCCAGCAGCCAAGATGGAGGGAACAATCAGCCCCAGCATTTT CASSQDGGNNQPQHF
TRBJ1-1 NA TRBV5-1 15 NA TGCGCCAGCAGCCCCCTGCAGGGAAGGGATACTGAAGCTTTCTTT CASSPLQGRDTEAFF
TRBJ2-1 NA TRBV19 15 TRBD1 TGTGCCAGTAGTAAGGGGGCAACTACTAACAATGAGCAGTTCTTC CASSKGATTNNEQFF
TRBJ2-1 NA TRBV28 17 TRBD2 TGTGCCAGCAGTAATGAACCGAGCGGGAGGGCCAGGTATGAGCAGTTCTTC CASSNEPSGRARYEQFF
TRBJ1-1 NA TRBV11-2 14 NA TGTGCCAGCAGCTTAGTTACAGGGCCCACTGAAGCTTTCTTT CASSLVTGPTEAFF
TRBJ2-5 NA TRBV5-1 14 TRBD1 TGCGCCAGCAGCTTTCAGGGGGCGGGAGAGACCCAGTACTTC CASSFQGAGETQYF
TRBJ2-7 NA TRBV23-1 17 NA TGCGCCAGCAGTAAAACGGTCTCCGGGACACCCTCCTACGAGCAGTACTTC CASSKTVSGTPSYEQYF
TRBJ2-2 few TRBV5-1 13 NA TGCGCCAGCAGCTTGGACATCACCGGGGAGCTGTTTTTT CASSLDITGELFF